Sequencing of this T cell receptor beta chain was carried out in a study of CD8+CD57+ T cells in acquired aplastic anemia. Study conclusions and caveats: Simpson's diversity of CD8+ cells was not significantly different in patients compared with controls. Patients and controls shared just under 30 CD8+ CDR3 sequences.

There are 12 residues in the CDR3. V shed 8 bases and J 9 bases; nucleotides not matched to a gene: 10. The germline V gene has CDR1 SNHLY and CDR2 FYNNEI. Patients chosen for sequencing had CD8+CD57+ cells that had expanded, as shown by flow cytometry. Profiles of TCR beta VDJ and CDR3 were generated from a genomic DNA template. TCRdb ran MiXCR on the reads and lists one entry per CDR3 protein. The sample has some 120,000 distinct CDR3 sequences; 45% to 60% are singletons. A note on this clonotype: Its antigen remains unknown.

The specimen was sorted CD4+, CD8+, or CD8+CD57+ T cells (not recorded which) from PBMCs. This clonotype was sampled from a human donor with aplastic anemia. This rearrangement joins TRBV2 to TRBJ2-7, with 7 bases matching TRBD2. The CDR3 nucleotides read TGTGCCAGCGCCAAGGGCTGGGAGGGGCAGTACTTC. The encoded protein is CASAKGWEGQYF.